Listed here is a single TCR beta chain. Its antigen is currently unknown. Repertoires were generated with immunoSEQ multiplex PCR, while TCRdb's copy carries only in-frame clones and drops some. The sample holds tens of thousands of clones, approximately 81% seen once. The CDR3 runs to 17 residues. Germline lookup yields CDR1 KGHSH and CDR2 LQKENI. V shed 3 bases and J shed 0 bases, with 14 bases lying between them. These data belong to a study of OX40 agonist ivuxolimab in advanced cancers. Study observations and caveats: Among the lowest peripheral clonal expansion occurred in 0.1-3.0 mg/kg partial responders. Several nonresponders also turned out to have low normalized T-cell clonal expansion. Clonal expansion by week 6 occurred in CD4+ and CD8+ blood T cells (at 0.1 to 3.0 mg/kg).

This clonotype originated in an adult with an advanced solid tumor such as melanoma, head and neck, liver or kidney cancer. V gene TRBV18 combines with J gene TRBJ1-4; TRBD1 might be the D (5 bases). Sequenced material: CD4+ or CD8+ T cells sorted from blood, taken in a trial of the OX40 agonist ivuxolimab. The CDR3 reads CASSPGGGLTTNEKLFF. In DNA form, the CDR3 reads TGTGCCAGCTCACCTGGGGGAGGACTCACAACTAATGAAAAACTGTTTTTT.